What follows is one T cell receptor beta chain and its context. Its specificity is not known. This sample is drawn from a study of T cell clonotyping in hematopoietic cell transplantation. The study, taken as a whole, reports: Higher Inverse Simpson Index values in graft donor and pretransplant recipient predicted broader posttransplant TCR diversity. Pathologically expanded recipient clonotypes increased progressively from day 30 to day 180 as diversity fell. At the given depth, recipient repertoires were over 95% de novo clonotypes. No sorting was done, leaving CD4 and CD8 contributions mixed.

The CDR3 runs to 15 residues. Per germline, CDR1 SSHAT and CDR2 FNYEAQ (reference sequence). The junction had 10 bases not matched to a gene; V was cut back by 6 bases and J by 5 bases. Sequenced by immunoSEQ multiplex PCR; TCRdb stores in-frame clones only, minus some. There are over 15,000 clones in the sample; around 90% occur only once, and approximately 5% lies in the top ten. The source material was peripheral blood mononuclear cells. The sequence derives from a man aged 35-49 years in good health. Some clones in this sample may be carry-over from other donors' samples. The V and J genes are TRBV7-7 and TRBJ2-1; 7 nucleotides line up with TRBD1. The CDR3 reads CASRSDRAGHNEQFF. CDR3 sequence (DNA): TGTGCCAGCAGGTCAGACAGGGCAGGGCACAATGAGCAGTTCTTC.